This T cell receptor beta chain appears in the sequencing data of a study of T cells in localized non-small cell lung cancer (dated by TCRdb to about 2020). For context, the study as a whole: Comparing tumors with uninvolved tumor-adjacent lungs, the study looked at the T cell repertoires of 236 patients with early-stage NSCLC. All 250 or so NSCLC patients in the cohort were treatment-naive and had localized lung tumors that were resected. The mean age of the NSCLC patients was roughly 70 years, with approximately 130 men and around 100 women.

At diagnosis, peripheral blood, uninvolved tumor-adjacent lung and tumor were collected and stored as a combination of fresh-frozen and FFPE material. What the research found in general, with its limitations: Longer overall survival was associated with higher T cell density in blood, whereas shorter survival was associated with higher clonality in adjacent lung. Because the study design was exploratory, TCR variables were selected using unadjusted p-values without false-discovery rate correction. Because multi-region tumor sequencing was not performed, intratumor heterogeneity could not be ruled out. A median of about 61 of the top 100 tumor clones turned up in the paired uninvolved adjacent lung, and roughly 28 of those clones also ranked among the top 100 of that same adjacent lung. The highest T cell clonality was observed in uninvolved tumor-adjacent lung, where clonality exceeded that of tumor, suggesting that antigenic responses were more focused in uninvolved tumor-adjacent lung.

Remarks on this clone: Its antigen remains unidentified. The record has no base qualities; no much larger clone is one base away.

The germline V gene (reference sequence) provides CDR1 LNHDA and CDR2 SQIVND. V is reduced by 6 bases and J by 0 bases, leaving a spacing of 12 bases between them. The CDR3 starts with the cysteine, ends with the phenylalanine, and has 15 residues. Only the CDR3 region is kept as DNA, spanning 45 bases read in frame from base 1. The immunoSEQ Assay was used to sequence TCR beta CDR3 regions from DNA. In the original analysis: To compute T cell density, TCR beta template counts were normalized to usable DNA, which was estimated by amplifying housekeeping genes. Richness was estimated using the preseqR package, with extrapolation to 400,000 templates for PBMC samples and to 120,000 templates for tissue samples. Clonality was defined as one minus Pielou's evenness. Tissue-enriched TCRs were identified through differential abundance testing performed on productive amino-acid clonotypes, with a minimum total count of 5 and an alpha of 0.1. The Jaccard Index and the Morisita Overlap Index were used to measure repertoire overlap between compartments. GLIPH grouped TCR beta CDR3s together with public tetramer-defined viral CDR3s, and a viral motif had to include at least three viral sequences and show V-gene enrichment. In its TCRdb copy, this immuneACCESS table keeps in-frame sequences only and misses some clones. Where compared with another copy, unresolved V genes explain less than half of these, and the others have no known cause. V and J calls and clone size come straight from that table; D and trimming were deduced from the DNA. The sample contains 3,000 to 3,500 clones, approximately 32% of them found a single time. Of the sample, less than 20% is held by the ten largest clones.

The chain employs TRBV19 and TRBJ1-3, with the D gene not confidently named. The TCR was taken from a man aged 35-69 years with stage III lung adenocarcinoma. This specimen was lung tumor tissue, taken before any cancer treatment. The DNA sequence is as follows: TGTGCCAGTAGCCCCGACGGAATCTCTGGAAACACCATATATTTT. This encodes CASSPDGISGNTIYF. Outside the CDR3, residues come from the reference TRBV19 and TRBJ1-3 proteins, so the full variable domain is: DGGITQSPKYLFRKEGQNVTLSCEQNLNHDAMYWYRQDPGQGLRLIYYSQIVNDFQKGDIAEGYSVSREKKESFPLTVTSAQKNPTAFYLCASSPDGISGNTIYFGEGSWLTVV.